The sequence of this TCR beta chain was determined in a study of OX40 agonist ivuxolimab in advanced cancers. Data came from immunoSEQ multiplex PCR; TCRdb stores just in-frame clones and leaves some out. The sample carries roughly 67,000 clones, over 80% recorded once. Germline lookup yields CDR1 KGHSH and CDR2 LQKENI. This CDR3 is 16 amino acids long. Unmatched junction bases numbered 4, after V lost 3 bases and J lost 2 bases. The source is an adult with an advanced solid tumor such as melanoma, head and neck, liver or kidney cancer. The chain uses TRBV18 and TRBJ2-2, with TRBD1 matching 9 bases. Source: CD4+ or CD8+ T cells sorted from blood, taken in a trial of the OX40 agonist ivuxolimab. The CDR3 sequence is CASSPRTGVNTGELFF. CDR3 DNA: TGTGCCAGCTCACCCCGGACAGGGGTCAACACCGGGGAGCTGTTTTTT. The full variable domain, completed using reference TRBV18 and TRBJ2-2, is NAGVMQNPRHLVRRRGQEARLRCSPMKGHSHVYWYRQLPEEGLKFMVYLQKENIIDESGMPKERFSAEFPKEGPSILRIQQVVRGDSAAYFCASSPRTGVNTGELFFGEGSRLTVL.